This T cell receptor (beta chain) derives from a study of cytomegalovirus exposure and HLA in healthy donors. Germline values: CDR1 SNHLY, CDR2 FYNNEI. This CDR3 region has 11 residues. With 60 Vbeta and 13 Jbeta primers, the PCR was carried out. Measured with immunoSEQ multiplex PCR; TCRdb has only the in-frame clones, and not every one. The repertoire includes 160,000 or so clones, approximately 80% of them detected once, and around 1.3% sits in the top ten. The TCR was taken from a woman aged 45-65 years in good health and CMV-seronegative. Input material: PBMCs. The J gene is TRBJ1-2, the V gene TRBV2, with D perhaps matching TRBD1 (6 bases). Written as DNA, the CDR3 is TGTGCAGGGGGGGGTATTGAAGGCTACACCTTC. It yields the protein CAGGGIEGYTF.